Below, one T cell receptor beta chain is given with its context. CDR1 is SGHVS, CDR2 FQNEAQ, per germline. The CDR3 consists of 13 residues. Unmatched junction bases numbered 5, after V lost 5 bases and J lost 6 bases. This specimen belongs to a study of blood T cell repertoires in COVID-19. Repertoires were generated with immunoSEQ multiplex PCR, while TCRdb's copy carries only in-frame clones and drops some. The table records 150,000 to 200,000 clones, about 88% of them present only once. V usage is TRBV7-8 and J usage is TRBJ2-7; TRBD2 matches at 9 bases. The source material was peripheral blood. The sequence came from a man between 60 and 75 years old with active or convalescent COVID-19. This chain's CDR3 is CASSIGTSREQYF. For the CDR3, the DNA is TGTGCCAGCAGCATAGGGACTAGCCGCGAGCAGTACTTC. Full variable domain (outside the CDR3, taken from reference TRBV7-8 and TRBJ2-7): GAGVSQSPRYKVAKRGQDVALRCDPISGHVSLFWYQQALGQGPEFLTYFQNEAQLDKSGLPSDRFFAERPEGSVSTLKIQRTQQEDSAVYLCASSIGTSREQYFGPGTRLTVT.